One sample yielded the 18 T cell receptor beta chains listed below, sequenced in a study of tumor-infiltrating lymphocytes in primary liver carcinoma. Germline DNA was also extracted, with blood RNA taken from unsorted whole blood. The researchers produced TCR beta cDNA from roughly 500 ng total RNA with a constant-region primer. Employing slightly modified ARM-PCR, three nested multiplex PCR rounds were run, and these gave rise to the TCR beta libraries. Amplification in the first two PCR rounds was performed using TRBV1-TRBV30 forward primers and a C-beta reverse primer for approximately 10 cycles each. TCRdb re-derived calls from the multiplex PCR reads in MiXCR, one entry per CDR3 protein. This table holds 330,000 or so distinct CDR3 sequences, about two thirds found once. The sample was peripheral blood. All receptors derive from a man aged 40-49 years with primary liver carcinoma and hepatitis B virus infection.

This clonotype was counted a single time. A clone one base away is much larger, so this may be a read error. The chain's CDR3 is CASSDTSGETEVFF. The DNA for the CDR3 is TGTGCCAGCAGCGATACCTCAGGGGAGACTGAAGTTTTCTTT. The chain employs TRBV6-1 and TRBJ1-1, with D perhaps matching TRBD1 (6 bases). In germline, CDR1 is MNHNS, CDR2 SASEGT. The CDR3 sequence is 14 residues long.

This clonotype has ten or more counts. The V gene is TRBV12-3 or TRBV12-4, the J gene TRBJ1-2; 10 bases map to TRBD1. The junction had 5 bases not matched to a gene; V was cut back by 5 bases and J by 5 bases. The length of the CDR3 is 14 residues. CDR3 in amino acids: CASSPRGQGYGYTF. DNA for the CDR3: TGTGCCAGCAGTCCTAGGGGACAGGGGTATGGCTACACCTTC.

Notes on this clonotype: The junction and the germline gene differ at one end; a read error may be behind it. The rearrangement uses TRBV5-5 and TRBJ2-5; 7 nucleotides agree with TRBD2. CDR3 length: 15 amino acids. The V gene's germline CDR1 is SGHKS and CDR2 YYEKEE (reference sequence). CDR3 nucleotides: TGTACCAGCAGCGTCGATCCCGGGGCGGGGGAGACTCAGTACTTC. As protein: CTSSVDPGAGETQYF.

For this clonotype: The conserved phenylalanine or tryptophan normally closing the CDR3 is absent here, so this likely arose from a read error. The V and J genes are TRBV6-2 or TRBV6-3 and TRBJ2-1; 10 nucleotides align to TRBD2. CDR1 and CDR2 from the germline V gene are MNHEY and SVGEGT. CDR3 length equals 16 residues. Trimming took 7 bases from V and 0 from J; bases not matched to a gene: 6. CDR3 DNA: TGTGCCAGCAAGGGGACTAGCGAGAGCTCCTACAATGAGCAGTTCTTA. Amino acids: CASKGTSESSYNEQFL.

The V call is TRBV11-3, the J call TRBJ2-1; D is undetermined. Germline values: CDR1 SGHNT, CDR2 YENEEA. V was shortened by 1 base and J by 5 bases, with 6 bases between the two germline ends. This CDR3 has 13 residues. CDR3 bases: TGTGCCAGCAGCTTAGTTCGGGACAATGAGCAGTTCTTC. Translated, it gives CASSLVRDNEQFF.

With regard to this clonotype: The conserved phenylalanine or tryptophan is not found at the CDR3 terminus, so this likely reflects a read error. This sequence joins TRBV11-2 and TRBJ2-7, with 8 bases matching TRBD2. The ends lost 9 bases at V and 0 bases at J; junction bases unmatched: 10. Germline assignment: CDR1 SGHAT and CDR2 FQNNGV. There are 15 residues in the CDR3. CDR3 residues: CARSPRGGLSYEQYY. The CDR3, as DNA: TGTGCCAGGAGCCCTCGGGGGGGACTCTCCTACGAGCAGTACTAC.

This clonotype has only one observation. Mismatch with germline at one junction end may stem from a read error. V is TRBV6-6 and J is TRBJ2-7; 7 bases match TRBD2. Germline values: CDR1 MNHNY, CDR2 SVGAGI (reference sequence). The CDR3 is 17 amino acids. CDR3 loop: CASSPKAGLETVNEQYF. In DNA form, the CDR3 reads TGCGCCAGCAGTCCTAAAGCGGGGCTTGAAACGGTTAACGAGCAGTACTTC.

The rearrangement links TRBV6-5 to TRBJ2-5; tentatively, D is TRBD1 (6 bases). This CDR3 spans 13 amino acids. The ends were cut back, 2 bases at V and 4 bases at J, with 8 bases in the middle. Germline loops: CDR1 MNHEY, CDR2 SVGAGI. In DNA, the CDR3 is TGTGCCAGCAGTTACCAGGGGTCAGAGACCCAGTACTTC. It translates to CASSYQGSETQYF.

This clonotype was seen a handful of times. With a much larger clone just one base away, this may be a read error. V gene TRBV12-3 or TRBV12-4 combines with J gene TRBJ2-2; possibly TRBD2 for D (5 bases). V lost 6 bases, J lost 7 bases, and 12 bases lay in between. This CDR3 comprises 13 residues. The CDR3 loop reads CASSPVAGGELFF. DNA for the CDR3: TGTGCCAGCAGCCCAGTGGCGGGCGGGGAGCTGTTTTTT.

With regard to this clonotype: At one end, the junction sequence differs from germline, possibly due to a read error. This chain joins TRBV4-3 and TRBJ2-2; unclear D gene. This CDR3 has 14 residues. Germline V lookup: CDR1 LGHNA, CDR2 YSLEER. Here the CDR3 reads CASRPRENTWELFF. The CDR3 bases are TGCGCCAGCAGACCCAGAGAGAACACCTGGGAGCTGTTTTTT.

This clonotype was recorded a few times. With a much larger clone just one base away, this may be a read error. The gene calls are TRBV29-1 and TRBJ2-1; D gene unclear. Per germline, CDR1 SQVTM and CDR2 ANQGSEA. CDR3 length: 15 residues. Trimming shortened V by 0 bases and J by 7 bases, and 16 bases separated the two germline ends. The CDR3 DNA reads as TGCAGCGTTGAAGACATGTGGCAACTGGGGAATGAGCAGTTCTTC. It specifies CSVEDMWQLGNEQFF.

This clonotype was counted many times. The chain is built from TRBV4-2 and TRBJ2-3; D gene uncertain. Trimming removed 1 base from V and 0 bases from J, with 14 bases in between. CDR3 size: 17 residues. The germline CDR1 and CDR2 sequences are LGHNA and YNFKEQ. The CDR3 loop is CASSQVTPSISTDTQYF. As DNA, the CDR3 is TGTGCCAGCAGCCAAGTTACCCCTAGTATCAGCACAGATACGCAGTATTTT.

Regarding this clonotype: The junction does not match germline at one end; this may be a read error. This chain links TRBV11-2 with TRBJ2-1, with TRBD2 matching 8 bases. Germline CDR1 SGHAT, CDR2 FQNNGV. The CDR3 is made up of 13 amino acids. CDR3 amino acids: CAISSGLVGSPFF. CDR3 sequence (DNA): TGTGCCATCAGCTCGGGACTAGTGGGATCGCCGTTCTTC.

This clonotype came up many times. The chain uses TRBV6-6 and TRBJ1-2; unclear D gene. V gave up 6 bases and J gave up 3 bases, with 5 bases separating them. The CDR3 covers 11 residues. Germline V gene sequence: CDR1 MNHNY, CDR2 SVGAGI (reference sequence). CDR3 coding DNA: TGTGCCAGCAGGAGGGACTATGGCTACACCTTC. As protein: CASRRDYGYTF.

The chain joins TRBV28 to TRBJ1-5; D is unclear. The V gene's germline CDR1 is MDHEN and CDR2 SYDVKM. The germline V and J ends were trimmed by 5 bases and 1 base, with 9 bases remaining between them. The CDR3 loop spans 14 amino acids. This CDR3 is CASSGPASNQPQHF. The CDR3 DNA reads as TGTGCCAGCAGTGGACCGGCCAGCAATCAGCCCCAGCATTTT.

This sequence joins TRBV7-8 and TRBJ1-5; D call uncertain. Germline V gene lookup returns CDR1 SGHVS and CDR2 FQNEAQ. Trimming stripped 1 base from V and 3 bases from J, with 10 bases between. This CDR3 comprises 15 residues. The CDR3 DNA follows: TGTGCCAGCAGCTTAGTAATCAGCTTCAATCAGCCCCAGCATTTT. It translates to CASSLVISFNQPQHF.

This clonotype was seen more than once but under ten times. Being one base from a much bigger clone, this may be a read error. This chain uses TRBV29-1 with TRBJ2-7; 11 bases are a match to TRBD1. V gave up 1 base and J gave up 3 bases; unmatched junction bases: 5. In germline, CDR1 is SQVTM, CDR2 ANQGSEA. The CDR3 is 15 residues long. The CDR3 nucleotides read TGCAGCGTTGAAGGTGGGACAGGGGGTATCTACGAGCAGTACTTC. It encodes CSVEGGTGGIYEQYF.

Comment on this clonotype: Compared with germline, one end of the junction differs, possibly owing to a read error. The V call is TRBV6-2 or TRBV6-3, the J call TRBJ2-7, with D unresolved. Germline V gives CDR1 MNHEY, CDR2 SVGEGT. This CDR3 contains 12 residues. The CDR3 here is CDSNEAHYEQYF. The CDR3 DNA follows: TGTGACAGCAATGAGGCGCACTACGAGCAGTACTTC.